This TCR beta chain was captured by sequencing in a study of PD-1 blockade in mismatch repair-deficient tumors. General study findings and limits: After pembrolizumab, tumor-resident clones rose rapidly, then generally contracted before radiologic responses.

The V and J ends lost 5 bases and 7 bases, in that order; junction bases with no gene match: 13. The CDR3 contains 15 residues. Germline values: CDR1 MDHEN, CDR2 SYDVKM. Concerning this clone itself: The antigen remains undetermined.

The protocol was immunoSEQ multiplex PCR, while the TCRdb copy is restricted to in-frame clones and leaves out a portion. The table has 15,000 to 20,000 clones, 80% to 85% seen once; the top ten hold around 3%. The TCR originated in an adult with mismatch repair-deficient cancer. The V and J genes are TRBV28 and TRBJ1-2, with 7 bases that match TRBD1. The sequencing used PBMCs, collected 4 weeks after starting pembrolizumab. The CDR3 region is CASSRAGTAVFGYTF. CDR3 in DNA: TGTGCCAGCAGTCGGGCCGGGACAGCAGTATTTGGCTACACCTTC.